This entry is about one T cell receptor (beta chain). Germline values: CDR1 GTSNPN, CDR2 SVGIG (reference sequence). This CDR3 region has 13 residues. V dropped 0 bases and J dropped 6 bases, with 12 bases sitting between them. The sample comes from a study of blood T cell repertoires in COVID-19. Study summary: T cells, B-cell-depleted T cells, or PBMCs supplied cDNA or gDNA.

Original handling: The assay estimated nucleated cells by amplifying reference gene primers. Clones were sequenced by immunoSEQ multiplex PCR, and TCRdb holds only the in-frame ones, with some missing. The DNA was the basis for D and trimming; V, J and clone size are from that table. The top ten clones hold more than 6.5% of a sample with about 250,000 clones, 65% to 85% of them seen once. The material sequenced was peripheral blood. The chain recombines TRBV30 with TRBJ2-7, with D uncertain. The receptor was derived from a man aged 40-49 years with active or convalescent COVID-19. CDR3 in DNA: TGTGCCTGGAGTGTAATTCACACCGCCGAGCAGTACTTC. Encoded protein: CAWSVIHTAEQYF.